Below, one TCR beta chain is given with its context. Cohort allocation depended upon clinical history that participants reported. Two consecutive negative NP/OP PCR tests, clearance, or resolved symptoms defined Cohort 3 recovery. The CDR3 length is 16 residues. CDR1 and CDR2 from the germline V gene are LGHDT and YNNKEL (reference sequence). V shed 0 bases and J shed 2 bases, with 12 bases lying between them. Measured with immunoSEQ multiplex PCR; TCRdb has only the in-frame clones, and not every one. The table has over 200,000 clones, about 90% seen once; the top ten hold 10% to 13%. This sample stems from a study of blood T cell repertoires in COVID-19. In the study overall: Acute-phase and convalescent COVID-19 samples originated in the United States, Italy and Spain.

The gene calls are TRBV3-1 (or the pseudogene TRBV3-2) and TRBJ2-3, with unresolved D. This sequence originates from a man aged 30 to 45 who had recovered from COVID-19. Sequencing input: PBMCs or T cells enriched from blood (not recorded which). The CDR3 nucleotides are TGTGCCAGCAGCCAAGATCTACCCGGGTACACAGATACGCAGTATTTT. This encodes CASSQDLPGYTDTQYF.